A selection of T cell receptor beta chains follows, all from one sample in a study of T cell responses to AZD1222 COVID-19 vaccine. Assay used: immunoSEQ multiplex PCR; TCRdb lists only in-frame clones, some missing. The sample has about 80,000 clones; approximately 86% are singletons. The sequenced sample was peripheral blood, obtained on day 0 of AZD1222 vaccination. The receptors here all came from an adult in good health. Both conserved end residues are trimmed from each CDR3.

TRBV11-2,TRBJ1-4,13,ASSTTRGTVEKLF
TRBV7-3,TRBJ2-3,12,ASSSGAAADTQY
TRBV7-8,TRBJ2-1,11,ASSRAPYNEQF
TRBV24-1,TRBJ2-1,16,ATSDPFPTLPSYNEQF
TRBV4-2,TRBJ1-3,13,ASSQGESSGNTIY
TRBV2,TRBJ2-3,12,ASNSYLGTDTQY
TRBV5-1,TRBJ2-7,13,ASSSQVGRENEQY
TRBV21-1,TRBJ2-3,12,ASTDHHLQDTQY
TRBV6-5,TRBJ1-3,11,ASRGTSGNTIY
TRBV30,TRBJ2-6,11,AWSVGGANVLT
TRBV28,TRBJ1-2,13,ASFPGQTLYYGYT
TRBV6-1,TRBJ2-5,17,ASSEGERDLAGYEETQY
TRBV12-3/TRBV12-4,TRBJ2-5,11,ASSFGGSETQY
TRBV28,TRBJ2-1,14,ASSPPGVVSYNEQF
TRBV21-1,TRBJ2-7,12,ASSKEGRRYEQY
TRBV18,TRBJ1-2,11,ASSSGQDYGYT
TRBV19,TRBJ2-3,13,ASSIDLISTDTQY
TRBV19,TRBJ1-4,11,ASSHGENEKLF
TRBV15,TRBJ2-1,14,ATSRSGGQSHNEQF
TRBV28,TRBJ1-4,15,ASSSQGQGSTNEKLF
TRBV2,TRBJ2-2,13,ASSLSTADTGELF
TRBV9,TRBJ2-1,13,ASNPLLAGKDEQF
TRBV3-1/TRBV3-2,TRBJ2-7,13,ASSPRLAGTYEQY
TRBV19,TRBJ1-1,12,ASSSQTGDTEAF
TRBV2,TRBJ2-2,11,ASNAQNTGELF
TRBV7-3,TRBJ2-1,15,ASSLGGAGSTYNEQF
TRBV12-5,TRBJ2-1,15,ASALLAEKSSYNEQF
TRBV6-1,TRBJ1-2,12,ASSEERGLNGYT
TRBV9,TRBJ1-6,15,ASSGEGSSLYNSPLH
TRBV12-3/TRBV12-4,TRBJ1-4,10,ASKGVNEKLF
TRBV13,TRBJ2-5,11,ASSPGLIETQY
TRBV2,TRBJ2-1,12,ASLGLAGVGEQF
TRBV6-2/TRBV6-3,TRBJ2-7,11,ASSHRVPYEQY
TRBV5-1,TRBJ2-5,13,ASSLEGQSQETQY
TRBV18,TRBJ1-2,13,ASSPTELVDYGYT
TRBV29-1,TRBJ1-3,11,SVLDRGRNTIY
TRBV28,TRBJ2-5,12,ASSLRTPAGTQY
TRBV27,TRBJ1-1,11,ASRGYMNTEAF
TRBV3-1/TRBV3-2,TRBJ1-1,11,ASSQGTGTEAF
TRBV11-3,TRBJ2-5,12,ASSKEQDWETQY
TRBV5-4,TRBJ2-7,14,ASSLGGMTRGAEQY
TRBV5-1,TRBJ1-5,13,ASSLEGLSNQPQH
TRBV29-1,TRBJ1-1,12,SVEEYGLGTEAF